This T cell receptor beta chain was identified in a study of blood T cell repertoires in COVID-19. For the study at large: Both acute and convalescent COVID-19 samples were obtained from the United States, Italy and Spain.

Sequenced by immunoSEQ multiplex PCR; TCRdb stores in-frame clones only, minus some. The sample lists about 74,000 clones; over 75% were seen once. V lost 2 bases and J lost 9, with 14 bases in between. Germline CDR1 and CDR2: ENHRY and SYGVKD. The CDR3 spans 15 residues. This clone was found once. The clonotype originates from an older man with active or convalescent COVID-19. Sequencing was performed on peripheral blood. The chain joins TRBV10-3 to TRBJ1-6, with D possibly being TRBD1 (6 bases). In DNA form, the CDR3 reads TGTGCCATCAGTGAGGCGTACGGGGGGCCTTCACCCCTCCACTTT. This codes for CAISEAYGGPSPLHF.